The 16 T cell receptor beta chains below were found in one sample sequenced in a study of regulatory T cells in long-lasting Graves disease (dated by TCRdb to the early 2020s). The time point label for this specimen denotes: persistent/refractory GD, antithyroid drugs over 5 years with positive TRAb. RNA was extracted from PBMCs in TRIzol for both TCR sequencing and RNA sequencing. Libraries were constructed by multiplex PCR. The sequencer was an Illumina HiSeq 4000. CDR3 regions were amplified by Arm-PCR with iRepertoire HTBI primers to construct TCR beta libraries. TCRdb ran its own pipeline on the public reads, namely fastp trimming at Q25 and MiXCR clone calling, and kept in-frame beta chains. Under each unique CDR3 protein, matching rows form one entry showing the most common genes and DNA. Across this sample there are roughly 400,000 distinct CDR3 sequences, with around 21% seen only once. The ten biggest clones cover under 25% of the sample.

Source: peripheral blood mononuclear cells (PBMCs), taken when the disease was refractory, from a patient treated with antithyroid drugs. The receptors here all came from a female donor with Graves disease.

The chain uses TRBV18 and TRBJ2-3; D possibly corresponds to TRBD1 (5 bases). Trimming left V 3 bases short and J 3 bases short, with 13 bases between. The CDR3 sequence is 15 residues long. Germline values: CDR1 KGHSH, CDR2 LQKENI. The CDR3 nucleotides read TGTGCCAGCTCACCGGGGCAGGGTTGGACAGATACGCAGTATTTT. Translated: CASSPGQGWTDTQYF.

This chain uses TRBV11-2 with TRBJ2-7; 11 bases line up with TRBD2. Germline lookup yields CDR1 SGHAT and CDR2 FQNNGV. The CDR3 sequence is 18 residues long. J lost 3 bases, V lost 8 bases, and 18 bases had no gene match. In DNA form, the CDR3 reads TGTGCCAGCGGACTGTCCCAGGGGCGGACTAGCGGGCACTACGAGCAGTACTTC. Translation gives CASGLSQGRTSGHYEQYF.

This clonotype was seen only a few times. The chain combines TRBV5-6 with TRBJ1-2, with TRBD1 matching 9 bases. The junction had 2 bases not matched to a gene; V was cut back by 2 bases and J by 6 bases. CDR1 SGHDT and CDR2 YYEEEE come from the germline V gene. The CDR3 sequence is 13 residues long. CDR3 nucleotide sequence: TGTGCCAGCAGCTTTGGGGACAGGGATGGCTACACCTTC. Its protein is CASSFGDRDGYTF. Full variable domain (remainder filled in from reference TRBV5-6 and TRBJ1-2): DAGVTQSPTHLIKTRGQQVTLRCSPKSGHDTVSWYQQALGQGPQFIFQYYEEEERQRGNFPDRFSGHQFPNYSSELNVNALLLGDSALYLCASSFGDRDGYTFGSGTRLTVV.

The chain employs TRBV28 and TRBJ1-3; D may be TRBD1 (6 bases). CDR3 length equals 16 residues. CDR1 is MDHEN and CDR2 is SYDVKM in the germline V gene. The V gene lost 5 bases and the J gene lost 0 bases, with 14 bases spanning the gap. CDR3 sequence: CASSPSTGRSGNTIYF. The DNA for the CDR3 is TGTGCCAGCAGTCCATCAACAGGGCGCTCTGGAAACACCATATATTTT. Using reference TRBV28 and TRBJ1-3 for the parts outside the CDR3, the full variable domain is DVKVTQSSRYLVKRTGEKVFLECVQDMDHENMFWYRQDPGLGLRLIYFSYDVKMKEKGDIPEGYSVSREKKERFSLILESASTNQTSMYLCASSPSTGRSGNTIYFGEGSWLTVV.

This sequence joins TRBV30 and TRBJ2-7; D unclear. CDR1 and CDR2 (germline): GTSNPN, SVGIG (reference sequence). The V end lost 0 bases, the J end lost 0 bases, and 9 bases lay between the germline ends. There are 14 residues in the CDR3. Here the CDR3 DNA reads TGTGCCTGGAGTGTGGTTAAGAGCTCCTACGAGCAGTACTTC. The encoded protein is CAWSVVKSSYEQYF.

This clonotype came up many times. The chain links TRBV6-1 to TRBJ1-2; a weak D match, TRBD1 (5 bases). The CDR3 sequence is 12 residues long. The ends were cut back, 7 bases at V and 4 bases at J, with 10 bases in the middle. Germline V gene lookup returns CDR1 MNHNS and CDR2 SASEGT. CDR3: CASTGAVYGYTF. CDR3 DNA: TGTGCCAGCACCGGGGCCGTCTATGGCTACACCTTC.

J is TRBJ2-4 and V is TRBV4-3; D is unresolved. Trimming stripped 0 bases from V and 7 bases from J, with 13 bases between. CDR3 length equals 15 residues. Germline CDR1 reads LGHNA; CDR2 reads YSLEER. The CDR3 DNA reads TGCGCCAGCAGCCAAGAACCCTACAAGCAGAACATTCAGTACTTC. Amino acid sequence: CASSQEPYKQNIQYF.

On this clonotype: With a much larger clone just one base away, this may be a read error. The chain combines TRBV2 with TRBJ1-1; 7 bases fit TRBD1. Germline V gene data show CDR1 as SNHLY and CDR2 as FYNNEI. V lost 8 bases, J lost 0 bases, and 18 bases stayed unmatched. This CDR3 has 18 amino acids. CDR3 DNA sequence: TGTGCCAGCGGTTCCCCCGACAGGGTAGGGCCCATGAACACTGAAGCTTTCTTT. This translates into CASGSPDRVGPMNTEAFF.

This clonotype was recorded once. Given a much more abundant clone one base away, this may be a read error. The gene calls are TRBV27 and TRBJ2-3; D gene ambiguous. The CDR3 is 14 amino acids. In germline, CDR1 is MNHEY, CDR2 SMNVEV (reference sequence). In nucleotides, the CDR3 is TGTGCCGGCAGTTTTTTGGACAGCACAGATACGCAGTATTTT. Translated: CAGSFLDSTDTQYF.

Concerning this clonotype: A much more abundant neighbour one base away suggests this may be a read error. The CDR3 here is CASSSRTSGVYKQYF. In DNA, the CDR3 is TGTGCCAGCAGCTCCCGGACTAGCGGTGTCTACAAGCAGTACTTC. The V gene is TRBV11-2, the J gene TRBJ2-7, with 10 bases identical to TRBD2. Looked up from germline, CDR1 is SGHAT and CDR2 is FQNNGV. The CDR3 contains 15 residues.

Here the CDR3 reads CSARLGDSNQPQHF. The CDR3 DNA follows: TGCAGTGCTAGACTAGGGGATAGCAATCAGCCCCAGCATTTT. This chain links TRBV20-1 with TRBJ1-5; TRBD1 is a possible D gene (5 bases). The germline V gene encodes CDR1 DFQATT and CDR2 SNEGSKA (reference sequence). V was shortened by 2 bases and J by 0 bases, with 8 bases between the two germline ends. CDR3 length equals 14 residues.

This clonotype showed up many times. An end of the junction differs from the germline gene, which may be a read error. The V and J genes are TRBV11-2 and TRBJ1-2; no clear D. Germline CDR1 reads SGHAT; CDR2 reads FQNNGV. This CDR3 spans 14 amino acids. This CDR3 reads CASSLDGLKFTEFF. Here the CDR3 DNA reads TGTGCCAGCAGCTTAGATGGGTTGAAGTTTACGGAATTCTTC.

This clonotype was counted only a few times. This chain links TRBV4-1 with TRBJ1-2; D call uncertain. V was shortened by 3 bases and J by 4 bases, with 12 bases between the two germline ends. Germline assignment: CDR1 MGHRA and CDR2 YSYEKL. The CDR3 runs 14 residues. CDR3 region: CASSHTVSAYGYTF. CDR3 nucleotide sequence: TGCGCCAGCAGCCATACAGTCTCCGCCTATGGCTACACCTTC.

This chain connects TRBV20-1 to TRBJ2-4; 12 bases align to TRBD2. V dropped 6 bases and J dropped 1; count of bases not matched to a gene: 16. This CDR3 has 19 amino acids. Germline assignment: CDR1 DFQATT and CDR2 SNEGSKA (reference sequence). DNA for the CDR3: TGCAGTGCGGCGGCTCTTGCTAGCGGGAGGGTCGTGGCCAAAAACATTCAGTACTTC. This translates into CSAAALASGRVVAKNIQYF.

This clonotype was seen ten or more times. The CDR3: CASSDDHPGELFF. The CDR3 DNA sequence: TGTGCCAGCAGCGATGACCACCCCGGGGAGCTGTTTTTT. V is TRBV6-2 or TRBV6-3 and J is TRBJ2-2, with D hard to call. The CDR3 runs to 13 residues. V was clipped by 6 bases and J by 6 bases, with 11 bases between them. The germline CDR1 and CDR2 sequences are MNHEY and SVGEGT.

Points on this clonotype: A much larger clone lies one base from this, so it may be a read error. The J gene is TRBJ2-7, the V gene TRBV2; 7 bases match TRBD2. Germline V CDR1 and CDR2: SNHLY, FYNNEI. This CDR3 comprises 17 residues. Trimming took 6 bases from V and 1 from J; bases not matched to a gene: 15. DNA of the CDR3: TGTGCCAGCAGCATAGCTGTGGGGGGGACGCATTCCTACGAGCAGTACTTC. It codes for CASSIAVGGTHSYEQYF.